The source of this T cell receptor beta chain is a study of blood T cell repertoires in COVID-19 (dated by TCRdb to about 2020). Study-wide context: Collaborator samples came from the United States, Italy and Spain and covered acute and convalescent phases of COVID-19. The repertoires were made available in a free public database intended to serve as a resource for research on the immune response to SARS-CoV-2. Where available, HLA class I and class II types were taken from metadata supplied by the sample provider and were not determined by assay-based typing. Subjects who had been exposed to COVID-19, were actively infected with it, or had recovered from it provided the deeply sampled blood TCRbeta repertoires that made up the dataset. Samples were obtained from the ongoing ImmuneRACE study (first 160 participants) and from about 1,300 subjects provided by 6 global collaborators. A de-identified subject ID, COVID-19 status, age in years and sex were almost always included in the sample metadata. The prospective study material was composed of cDNA or gDNA derived from T cells, B-cell-depleted T cells, or PBMCs. General study outcomes and caveats: How much clinical and demographic metadata was included differed by source and by participant, and the metadata was provided uncurated.

The immunoSEQ Assay, a bias-controlled multiplex PCR, was used to amplify TCRbeta CDR3 regions from genomic DNA. On the study's bioinformatics: The number of nucleated cells in each sample was estimated by amplification of reference gene primers within the assay. To quantify the absolute abundance of each unique TCRbeta CDR3 rearrangement, sequence reads were collapsed and filtered. For each sample, productive Simpson clonality was calculated as the square root of Simpson's diversity index across productive rearrangements. TCRdb provides this immuneACCESS table in a form limited to in-frame rearrangements. Some clones are lacking; in checked studies, under half of them reflect an unresolved V gene, and why the rest are absent is not known. Clone size and V and J calls were adopted from that table, with D and trimming inferred from the DNA. This sample comprises 180,000 or so clones, 75% to 90% of them detected only once. In total, the top ten clones hold 7.5% to 9.5% of the sample.

Comment on this clone: Its antigen is still unknown. No base-level quality is on record; no much larger clone is a single base apart.

Whole blood was collected in K2EDTA tubes by collaborating institutions according to the institutions' own protocols. Collaborator samples were shipped for TCRbeta analysis as frozen whole blood, isolated PBMCs, or DNA extracted from either sample type. The sequence derives from a woman aged 55-75 years with acute or convalescent COVID-19. Sequencing was done on a sample of peripheral blood.

CDR3 region: CAWIGLYYGYTF. The nucleotide sequence reads as follows: TGTGCCTGGATCGGTCTTTACTATGGCTACACCTTC. The chain is encoded by TRBV30 joined to TRBJ1-2, with the D gene not confidently named. According to the germline V gene (reference sequence), CDR1 reads GTSNPN and CDR2 reads SVGIG. V lost 4 bases and J lost 3 bases; the stretch between them is 9 bases long. The CDR3 runs 12 amino acids, cysteine and phenylalanine included. CDR3 DNA is the only sequence kept; it has 36 bases, read in frame from the first base.